The 19 T cell receptor beta chains presented below share a single source sample, sequenced in a study of CD8+ T cells in alopecia areata (dated by TCRdb to 2017 to 2018). What this sample's time point label stands for: baseline before oral tofacitinib. The library was produced with the immunoSEQ multiplex PCR assay. To provide template for TCR sequencing, every sample had RNA extracted and reverse transcribed into cDNA. Not all clones reach the TCRdb copy of this immuneACCESS table, which keeps in-frame sequences only. Checked studies attribute under half of the gap to unresolved V genes and leave the rest unexplained. The sample has 100,000 to 150,000 clones on record, around 49% of them singletons. The ten biggest clones cover 15% to 20% of the sample. Sequenced material: CD8+ T cells sorted from blood, taken at week 0. The receptors were sampled from a human donor with alopecia areata.

The CDR3 sequence: CASSLSRIENSPLHF. For the CDR3, the DNA is TGTGCCAGCAGCTTATCCAGGATAGAGAATTCACCCCTCCACTTT. V usage is TRBV5-6 and J usage is TRBJ1-6; D is undetermined. Germline loops: CDR1 SGHDT, CDR2 YYEEEE. The CDR3 contains 15 residues. Between the trimmed V and J ends, which lost 2 bases and 7 bases, there was a span of 13 bases.

V is TRBV13 and J is TRBJ2-2, with a possible D match to TRBD1 (6 bases). The CDR3 length is 19 residues. CDR1 is PRHDT, CDR2 FYEKMQ, per germline (reference sequence). The V end was cut by 5 bases, the J end by 0 bases, with 22 bases between. The CDR3, as DNA: TGTGCCAGCAGCCCACTGGGACATGGGGATGGCGCGAACACCGGGGAGCTGTTTTTT. It codes for CASSPLGHGDGANTGELFF.

A remark on this clone: The same CDR3 also results from other DNA sequences found in this sample. The chain joins TRBV27 to TRBJ1-1, with D hard to call. Trimming cost V 2 bases and J 1 base, with 5 bases left between them. The CDR3 length is 13 residues. The germline gives CDR1 MNHEY, CDR2 SMNVEV (reference sequence). The CDR3 sequence is CASSLGRNTEAFF. The CDR3 bases are TGTGCCAGCAGTTTAGGGAGGAACACTGAAGCTTTCTTT.

This chain uses TRBV4-3 with TRBJ2-5; the D gene is possibly TRBD2 (6 bases). V was shortened by 3 bases and J by 4 bases, with 9 bases between the two germline ends. Germline lookup yields CDR1 LGHNA and CDR2 YSLEER. CDR3 length: 13 residues. The CDR3 sequence is CASSQWGLETQYF. CDR3 DNA: TGCGCCAGCAGCCAGTGGGGACTAGAGACCCAGTACTTC.

The J gene is TRBJ1-1, the V gene TRBV27, with D hard to call. CDR3 size: 13 residues. Germline CDR1 reads MNHEY; CDR2 reads SMNVEV (reference sequence). The V and J ends lost 6 bases and 1 base respectively, with 9 bases between them. CDR3 residues: CASRPHGNTEAFF. CDR3 nucleotide sequence: TGTGCCAGCAGACCCCACGGGAACACTGAAGCTTTCTTT.

This sequence joins TRBV13 and TRBJ1-2, with D hard to call. Between the trimmed V and J ends, which lost 1 base and 4 bases, there was a span of 10 bases. CDR3 length: 14 amino acids. Looked up from germline, CDR1 is PRHDT and CDR2 is FYEKMQ (reference sequence). The CDR3 DNA is TGTGCCAGCAGCTTAGAGGGTCTATCCTATGGCTACACCTTC. Translation gives CASSLEGLSYGYTF.

This clone was found a few times. The chain carries TRBV18 and TRBJ2-7, with a tentative D call TRBD2 (6 bases). V lost 3 bases, J lost 7 bases, and 22 bases lay in between. The CDR3 length is 16 residues. Germline V gene sequence: CDR1 KGHSH, CDR2 LQKENI. CDR3 DNA: TGTGCCAGCTCACCTTGGCGGGACGTCGGACTGGGAGAGCAGTACTTC. Its translation: CASSPWRDVGLGEQYF.

The chain uses TRBV29-1 and TRBJ2-5; TRBD2 agrees at 14 bases. Germline loops: CDR1 SQVTM, CDR2 ANQGSEA. After removal of 6 bases from V and 2 bases from J, the junction contained 11 bases not matched to a gene. The CDR3 length is 17 residues. In DNA form, the CDR3 reads TGCAGCGTGGCGTTTGGGACTAGCGGGGGCGTTCAAGAGACCCAGTACTTC. Residues: CSVAFGTSGGVQETQYF. Together with reference TRBV29-1 and TRBJ2-5, the CDR3 gives the full variable domain: SAVISQKPSRDICQRGTSLTIQCQVDSQVTMMFWYRQQPGQSLTLIATANQGSEATYESGFVIDKFPISRPNLTFSTLTVSNMSPEDSSIYLCSVAFGTSGGVQETQYFGPGTRLLVL.

This sequence joins TRBV7-9 and TRBJ2-5, with D perhaps matching TRBD2 (6 bases). Between the trimmed V and J ends, which lost 2 bases and 5 bases, there was a span of 18 bases. This CDR3 comprises 16 residues. Germline V gene lookup returns CDR1 SEHNR and CDR2 FQNEAQ (reference sequence). The CDR3 loop reads CASSLPDGGVMETQYF. In DNA, the CDR3 is TGTGCCAGCAGCTTACCCGACGGCGGGGTCATGGAGACCCAGTACTTC.

The CDR3: CASREFGAPGTGELFF. The DNA for the CDR3 is TGTGCCAGCAGGGAGTTTGGTGCCCCGGGCACCGGGGAGCTGTTTTTT. V usage is TRBV2 and J usage is TRBJ2-2, with unresolved D. Germline loops: CDR1 SNHLY, CDR2 FYNNEI. The V end lost 6 bases, the J end lost 4 bases, and 18 bases lay between the germline ends. This CDR3 is built from 16 residues.

The table lists this clone with a few counts. This chain connects TRBV7-6 to TRBJ2-5; tentatively, D is TRBD1 or TRBD2 (7 bases each). Germline assignment: CDR1 SGHVS and CDR2 FNYEAQ. With 5 bases removed from V and 5 bases from J, the gap between germline ends came to 9 bases. The CDR3 runs 12 residues. The CDR3 sequence is CASSQGGETQYF. The CDR3, as DNA: TGTGCCAGCAGCCAGGGGGGGGAGACCCAGTACTTC.

The J gene is TRBJ1-1, the V gene TRBV29-1; D call uncertain. The CDR3 has 12 residues. The germline CDR1 and CDR2 sequences are SQVTM and ANQGSEA. Trimming removed 5 bases from V and 0 bases from J, with 7 bases in between. CDR3 in amino acids: CSVRGVNTEAFF. For the CDR3, the DNA is TGCAGCGTTCGAGGAGTGAACACTGAAGCTTTCTTT.

This clone was detected only a few times. Other DNA sequences in this specimen translate into the identical CDR3. The chain recombines TRBV29-1 with TRBJ2-7; 7 bases map to TRBD1. This CDR3 is 13 amino acids long. V trimming: 1 base; J trimming: 2 bases; junction bases outside the gene matches: 2. Germline V gene sequence: CDR1 SQVTM, CDR2 ANQGSEA. Written as DNA, the CDR3 is TGCAGCGTTGAAGGACAGGGAGCCTACGAGCAGTACTTC. Its translation: CSVEGQGAYEQYF.

The V gene is TRBV10-3, the J gene TRBJ1-2; D ambiguous. The CDR3 is 14 residues long. Germline V gene sequence: CDR1 ENHRY, CDR2 SYGVKD. With 3 bases removed from V and 8 bases from J, the gap between germline ends came to 16 bases. The CDR3 sequence is CAISEGDLIRGYTF. CDR3 nucleotide sequence: TGTGCCATCAGTGAAGGAGACTTAATTAGAGGCTACACCTTC.

The rearrangement joins TRBV7-9 to TRBJ2-7; TRBD1 matches 8 bases. Per the germline V gene, CDR1 is SEHNR and CDR2 is FQNEAQ (reference sequence). The V gene end was trimmed by 5 bases and the J gene end by 3 bases; junction bases not matched to a gene: 6. The CDR3 is 14 amino acids. In nucleotides, the CDR3 is TGTGCCAGCAGCCCTGACAGGGGTCTCTACGAGCAGTACTTC. It yields the protein CASSPDRGLYEQYF.

Only a few counts were recorded for this clone. The chain has TRBV7-8 and TRBJ2-1, with D possibly being TRBD2 (6 bases). The CDR3 has 15 residues. The V and J ends lost 4 bases and 4 bases respectively, with 14 bases between them. CDR1 SGHVS and CDR2 FQNEAQ come from the germline V gene. The CDR3 DNA is TGTGCCAGCAGCTACGCGACGGAGGGATACAATGAGCAGTTCTTC. Translated: CASSYATEGYNEQFF. Full variable domain (remainder filled in from reference TRBV7-8 and TRBJ2-1): GAGVSQSPRYKVAKRGQDVALRCDPISGHVSLFWYQQALGQGPEFLTYFQNEAQLDKSGLPSDRFFAERPEGSVSTLKIQRTQQEDSAVYLCASSYATEGYNEQFFGPGTRLTVL.

Only a few counts were recorded for this clone. The genes are TRBV4-1 and TRBJ2-1; 9 nucleotides align to TRBD2. The length of the CDR3 is 16 residues. Looked up from germline, CDR1 is MGHRA and CDR2 is YSYEKL. V trimming: 1 base; J trimming: 3 bases; junction bases outside the gene matches: 4. The CDR3: CASSQVASGDYNEQFF. The CDR3 DNA follows: TGCGCCAGCAGCCAAGTGGCTAGCGGGGACTACAATGAGCAGTTCTTC.

This clone appeared a few times. V is TRBV7-6 and J is TRBJ2-7; D is uncertain. The V gene's germline CDR1 is SGHVS and CDR2 FNYEAQ. Trimming shortened V by 3 bases and J by 0 bases, and 6 bases separated the two germline ends. CDR3 size: 13 residues. The CDR3 nucleotides read TGTGCCAGCAGCTTTGGGTCCTCCTACGAGCAGTACTTC. Translation gives CASSFGSSYEQYF.

The V call is TRBV20-1, the J call TRBJ1-1; D gene uncertain. The CDR3 spans 11 residues. Trimming cost V 6 bases and J 6 bases, with 11 bases left between them. Germline CDR1 DFQATT, CDR2 SNEGSKA (reference sequence). In DNA form, the CDR3 reads TGCAGTGCAGGTAGATTGGCTGAAGCTTTCTTT. As protein: CSAGRLAEAFF.